The 11 T cell receptor beta chains below were found in one sample sequenced in a study of T cells in Graves' hyperthyroidism and ophthalmopathy. RNA transcripts yielded amplified TCR beta CDR3 regions. With the HTBI primer set, the TCR CDR3 went through a first round of RT-PCR. Using its own MiXCR run on the multiplex PCR reads, TCRdb lists one record per CDR3 protein. The sample contains 250,000 to 300,000 distinct CDR3 sequences, approximately 14% of which appear only once. The sequencing input was blood. These receptors came from a woman aged 40 to 50 with Graves' hyperthyroidism.

This clonotype was found once. This chain connects TRBV28 to TRBJ2-7; 9 nucleotides match TRBD1. Germline assignment: CDR1 MDHEN and CDR2 SYDVKM. The V and J ends lost 6 bases and 5 bases, in that order; junction bases with no gene match: 14. The CDR3 loop spans 16 amino acids. The CDR3 is CASSQLPGQGLDEQYF. CDR3 sequence (DNA): TGTGCCAGCAGCCAATTACCGGGACAGGGTCTCGACGAGCAGTACTTC.

This clonotype was seen at least ten times. The chain joins TRBV6-1 to TRBJ1-1; 9 bases match TRBD1. Per the germline V gene, CDR1 is MNHNS and CDR2 is SASEGT. The V gene end was trimmed by 8 bases and the J gene end by 7 bases; junction bases not matched to a gene: 20. The CDR3 spans 17 residues. CDR3 DNA sequence: TGTGCCAGCGCACCCGCCTCAAACAGGGGGCGATCGGGTGAAGCTTTCTTT. Residues: CASAPASNRGRSGEAFF.

V usage is TRBV19 and J usage is TRBJ2-4, with 15 bases aligning to TRBD2. V shed 5 bases and J 0 bases; nucleotides not matched to a gene: 5. This CDR3 has 18 amino acids. Germline CDR1 LNHDA, CDR2 SQIVND (reference sequence). The CDR3 nucleotides are TGTGCCAGTAGTCAATGGACTAGCGGGAGGGTAGCCAAAAACATTCAGTACTTC. Translating it yields CASSQWTSGRVAKNIQYF.

This clonotype was recorded many times. The chain combines TRBV2 with TRBJ2-1; 16 bases match TRBD2. J gave up 8 bases and V 3 bases, and 7 bases lay outside the gene matches. The CDR3 totals 17 residues. Germline CDR1 and CDR2: SNHLY and FYNNEI. CDR3 coding DNA: TGTGCCAGCAGTGACGGGACTAGCGGGAGGGCCCGGGATGAGCAGTTCTTC. Translating it yields CASSDGTSGRARDEQFF. Using reference TRBV2 and TRBJ2-1 for the parts outside the CDR3, the full variable domain is EPEVTQTPSHQVTQMGQEVILRCVPISNHLYFYWYRQILGQKVEFLVSFYNNEISEKSEIFDDQFSVERPDGSNFTLKIRSTKLEDSAMYFCASSDGTSGRARDEQFFGPGTRLTVL.

This rearrangement joins TRBV10-3 to TRBJ2-3; 10 nucleotides align to TRBD2. This CDR3 comprises 15 residues. The germline V gene has CDR1 ENHRY and CDR2 SYGVKD. The junction had 1 base not matched to a gene; V was cut back by 4 bases and J by 0 bases. The CDR3 region has the DNA TGTGCCATCAGTGGGACTAGCGGAAGCACAGATACGCAGTATTTT. It translates to CAISGTSGSTDTQYF.

Ten or more counts support this clonotype. J is TRBJ1-2 and V is TRBV14; the match to TRBD1 covers 9 bases. Germline assignment: CDR1 SGHDN and CDR2 FVKESK. The CDR3 covers 13 residues. V dropped 0 bases and J dropped 8; count of bases not matched to a gene: 1. CDR3 protein: CASSQEGQGGYTF. The CDR3 DNA follows: TGTGCCAGCAGCCAAGAAGGACAGGGGGGCTACACCTTC.

The gene calls are TRBV6-1 and TRBJ2-7; 14 bases align to TRBD2. This CDR3 region has 16 residues. V lost 10 bases, J lost 3 bases, and 11 bases stayed unmatched. The germline V gene encodes CDR1 MNHNS and CDR2 SASEGT. The chain's CDR3 is CATAGTSGRGLYEQYF. As DNA, the CDR3 is TGTGCCACAGCCGGGACTAGCGGGAGAGGACTCTACGAGCAGTACTTC.

Many counts were recorded for this clonotype. This chain joins TRBV3-1 and TRBJ1-5, with D maybe TRBD1 (5 bases). CDR1 and CDR2 from the germline V gene are LGHDT and YNNKEL (reference sequence). V was cut by 4 bases and J by 7 bases, with 8 bases left in between. The CDR3 is 12 amino acids. This CDR3 reads CASSLQDQPQHF. The DNA for the CDR3 is TGTGCCAGCAGCCTACAGGACCAGCCCCAGCATTTT.

This clonotype was recorded at least ten times. The chain recombines TRBV6-1 with TRBJ1-3; 8 bases are a match to TRBD1. Germline V gene data show CDR1 as MNHNS and CDR2 as SASEGT. This CDR3 spans 15 amino acids. V shed 6 bases, J shed 0 bases, and the junction held 4 bases outside the gene matches. The CDR3 coding sequence is TGTGCCAGCAGAGGGGGGACAGGCTCTGGAAACACCATATATTTT. It yields the protein CASRGGTGSGNTIYF.

There are a few counts of this clonotype. CDR3 nucleotide sequence: TGTGCCAGCAGTTTAAACAGGGGGAAGCCCCAGCATTTT. Encoded protein: CASSLNRGKPQHF. This rearrangement joins TRBV27 to TRBJ1-5, with TRBD1 identical over 8 bases. CDR1 is MNHEY, CDR2 SMNVEV, per germline (reference sequence). The CDR3 spans 13 residues. V shed 2 bases, J shed 8 bases, and the junction held 2 bases outside the gene matches.

About this clonotype itself: This may arise from a read error, as a much more abundant clone is one base away. This sequence joins TRBV6-5 and TRBJ2-3; D is undetermined. CDR1 and CDR2 from the germline V gene are MNHEY and SVGAGI. This CDR3 has 13 amino acids. The CDR3 coding sequence is TGTGCCAGCAGTTTAACTTCGGCAGATGCGCAGTATTTT. Amino acid sequence: CASSLTSADAQYF.